Below are 25 T cell receptor beta chains sequenced from a single sample in a study of CD8 T cells in Susac syndrome (dated by TCRdb to about 2019). Preparation of the library involved the immunoSEQ multiplex PCR assay. RNA was extracted with the RNeasy kit and roughly 0.45 to 1 ug was reverse transcribed using random hexamers. TCRdb cleaned the public reads at Q25 with fastp, built clones with MiXCR and kept in-frame beta chains. Identical CDR3 proteins give one entry, which carries the most common genes and DNA. In all, the sample holds around 150,000 distinct CDR3 sequences, and approximately 94% of those were seen once. The top ten clonotypes cover 0.085% to 0.095% of the sample. The specimen sequenced was CD4+ T cells from PBMCs. All receptors derive from a human donor with multiple sclerosis.

The chain uses TRBV29-1 and TRBJ2-1; 7 nucleotides line up with TRBD2. The CDR3 has 13 residues. Germline V CDR1 and CDR2: SQVTM, ANQGSEA. The junction had 12 bases not matched to a gene; V was cut back by 8 bases and J by 8 bases. CDR3 amino acids: CSPVRGLGHEQFF. CDR3 coding DNA: TGCAGCCCCGTTAGAGGACTAGGCCATGAGCAGTTCTTC.

This clonotype was counted once. The V gene is TRBV28, the J gene TRBJ1-5; a weak D match, TRBD1 (6 bases). The V gene's germline CDR1 is MDHEN and CDR2 SYDVKM. The CDR3 is made up of 15 amino acids. V was pared by 5 bases and J by 7 bases, with 18 bases between. CDR3 DNA: TGTGCCAGCAGTCCTCCCAGGGGAGGAGGACAGCCCCAGCATTTT. It translates to CASSPPRGGGQPQHF.

The V call is TRBV29-1, the J call TRBJ2-7; 8 nucleotides align to TRBD2. CDR1 and CDR2 from the germline V gene are SQVTM and ANQGSEA. CDR3 size: 14 residues. The ends lost 6 bases at V and 5 bases at J; junction bases unmatched: 12. CDR3 amino acids: CSVWGGAGVDEQYF. CDR3 in DNA: TGCAGCGTATGGGGGGGAGCGGGAGTCGACGAGCAGTACTTC.

This sequence joins TRBV28 and TRBJ2-7; perhaps D is TRBD1 or TRBD2 (5 bases each). The CDR3 consists of 14 residues. CDR1 MDHEN and CDR2 SYDVKM come from the germline V gene. Trimming shortened V by 2 bases and J by 2 bases, and 10 bases separated the two germline ends. The CDR3 spells CASSLRDPAYEQYF. CDR3 in DNA: TGTGCCAGCAGTTTACGGGACCCAGCCTACGAGCAGTACTTC.

This chain connects TRBV4-1 to TRBJ2-1, with TRBD2 identical over 10 bases. Germline V gene data show CDR1 as MGHRA and CDR2 as YSYEKL. This CDR3 contains 15 residues. V shed 3 bases, J shed 5 bases, and the junction held 4 bases outside the gene matches. The CDR3 region is CASSHVAGGNNEQFF. The CDR3 nucleotides are TGCGCCAGCAGCCACGTAGCGGGAGGCAACAATGAGCAGTTCTTC.

The chain employs TRBV15 and TRBJ2-3, with 8 bases matching TRBD2. Germline CDR1 LNHNV, CDR2 YYDKDF (reference sequence). This CDR3 has 12 residues. The CDR3 spells CASASGTDTQYF. CDR3 DNA sequence: TGTGCTAGTGCTAGCGGGACAGATACGCAGTATTTT.

This clonotype was observed a single time. The chain employs TRBV27 and TRBJ2-5; 14 bases line up with TRBD2. The CDR3 length is 16 residues. V gave up 7 bases and J gave up 5 bases; unmatched junction bases: 9. Germline values: CDR1 MNHEY, CDR2 SMNVEV (reference sequence). This CDR3 is CASNLTSGRAEETQYF. In nucleotides, the CDR3 is TGTGCCAGCAACCTGACTAGCGGGAGGGCCGAGGAGACCCAGTACTTC.

This chain connects TRBV5-1 to TRBJ1-2, with TRBD1 matching over 7 bases. V shed 1 base and J 7 bases; nucleotides not matched to a gene: 4. Germline V gene data show CDR1 as SGHRS and CDR2 as YFSETQ. The CDR3 runs to 13 residues. The CDR3: CASSLKTGSGYTF. CDR3 bases: TGCGCCAGCAGCTTGAAGACAGGGAGTGGCTACACCTTC.

The chain uses TRBV12-3 or TRBV12-4 and TRBJ1-3; D is uncertain. The V gene lost 5 bases and the J gene lost 4 bases, with 15 bases spanning the gap. This CDR3 has 15 amino acids. CDR3 nucleotides: TGTGCCAGCAGTGGCCGGGTTCTGTTGGGAAACACCATATATTTT. Residues: CASSGRVLLGNTIYF.

This clonotype was recorded only once. The chain uses TRBV5-1 and TRBJ2-7; the D gene is possibly TRBD1 (6 bases). This CDR3 comprises 16 residues. With 5 bases removed from V and 6 bases from J, the gap between germline ends came to 24 bases. CDR1 is SGHRS, CDR2 YFSETQ, per germline. The CDR3 DNA reads as TGCGCCAGCAGTTTCACACAGGGAGAGCAAGGACGCGAGCAGTACTTC. Translated, it gives CASSFTQGEQGREQYF.

This chain joins TRBV19 and TRBJ1-3; 7 bases line up with TRBD1. In germline, CDR1 is LNHDA, CDR2 SQIVND (reference sequence). The CDR3 has 15 amino acids. V shed 6 bases, J shed 0 bases, and the junction held 5 bases outside the gene matches. CDR3 nucleotide sequence: TGTGCCAGTAGCCCGGGACAGTCCTCTGGAAACACCATATATTTT. This translates into CASSPGQSSGNTIYF.

This sequence joins TRBV6-2 or TRBV6-3 and TRBJ2-3; 7 bases are shared with TRBD2. Germline CDR1 is MNHEY and CDR2 is SVGEGT. Unmatched junction bases numbered 9, after V lost 5 bases and J lost 4 bases. This CDR3 comprises 15 residues. CDR3 sequence: CASSAPRRESDTQYF. The DNA for the CDR3 is TGTGCCAGCAGTGCGCCGCGGCGGGAGTCAGATACGCAGTATTTT.

CDR3 DNA sequence: TGTGCCTGGAGGCGGGACTTTAGGGGCTACGAGCAGTACTTC. Translated, it gives CAWRRDFRGYEQYF. V usage is TRBV30 and J usage is TRBJ2-7; D might be TRBD2 (6 bases). The CDR3 has 14 amino acids. With 3 bases removed from V and 3 bases from J, the gap between germline ends came to 15 bases. Germline V gene lookup returns CDR1 GTSNPN and CDR2 SVGIG (reference sequence).

V usage is TRBV25-1 and J usage is TRBJ2-5; D remains ambiguous. V dropped 4 bases and J dropped 4 bases, with 10 bases sitting between them. CDR1 is MGHDK, CDR2 SYGVNS, per germline. The CDR3 has 13 residues. Written as DNA, the CDR3 is TGTGCCAGCAGTGCTTCGACTGGAGAGACCCAGTACTTC. Protein product: CASSASTGETQYF.

J is TRBJ2-4 and V is TRBV7-2; D is uncertain. Germline CDR1 reads SGHTA; CDR2 reads FQGNSA. Trimming removed 3 bases at V and 0 bases at J, with 9 bases between. The CDR3 covers 15 residues. The CDR3 reads CASSLETLAKNIQYF. CDR3 nucleotide sequence: TGTGCCAGCAGCTTGGAGACTCTAGCCAAAAACATTCAGTACTTC.

This chain connects TRBV20-1 to TRBJ1-2; D is undetermined. Germline V gene lookup returns CDR1 DFQATT and CDR2 SNEGSKA (reference sequence). There are 12 residues in the CDR3. Trimming took off 3 bases at V and 3 bases at J, with 8 bases between the two ends. The CDR3 DNA reads TGCAGTGCTAGGGGATTGCACTATGGCTACACCTTC. As protein: CSARGLHYGYTF.

V usage is TRBV6-5 and J usage is TRBJ2-1, with TRBD2 matching 13 bases. This CDR3 is built from 17 residues. V shed 2 bases, J shed 4 bases, and the junction held 5 bases outside the gene matches. CDR1 and CDR2 (germline): MNHEY, SVGAGI. CDR3 nucleotide sequence: TGTGCCAGCAGTTACCGGACTAGCGGGAGACTTTACAATGAGCAGTTCTTC. Protein: CASSYRTSGRLYNEQFF.

This CDR3 reads CASSAGLGNGGSSYNEQFF. The CDR3 DNA follows: TGTGCCAGCAGTGCGGGTCTGGGCAACGGCGGGAGCTCCTACAATGAGCAGTTCTTC. The chain is built from TRBV12-3 or TRBV12-4 and TRBJ2-1; the match to TRBD2 covers 7 bases. V shed 5 bases and J 0 bases; nucleotides not matched to a gene: 16. CDR3 size: 19 residues.

V usage is TRBV30 and J usage is TRBJ2-3; D gene uncertain. The V gene lost 8 bases and the J gene lost 1 base, with 13 bases spanning the gap. CDR3 length equals 13 residues. From germline, CDR1 is GTSNPN and CDR2 SVGIG (reference sequence). The CDR3 spells CAALGVGTDTQYF. CDR3 DNA: TGTGCCGCCTTAGGTGTGGGCACAGATACGCAGTATTTT.

V and J are TRBV6-2 or TRBV6-3 and TRBJ2-5; D not resolved. CDR3 length equals 14 residues. CDR1 MNHEY and CDR2 SVGEGT come from the germline V gene. Trimming removed 6 bases at V and 5 bases at J, with 16 bases between. CDR3 nucleotides: TGTGCCAGCAGCTCCGCTTACTATGGGGAGACCCAGTACTTC. Protein sequence: CASSSAYYGETQYF.

The rearrangement uses TRBV5-1 and TRBJ1-2, with 7 bases aligning to TRBD1. Looked up from germline, CDR1 is SGHRS and CDR2 is YFSETQ. V lost 4 bases to trimming and J lost 6 bases; unmatched junction nucleotides: 9. The CDR3 has 14 amino acids. CDR3 DNA: TGCGCCAGCAGCGGTGACAGGGCGGAGCATGGCTACACCTTC. It yields the protein CASSGDRAEHGYTF.

The chain has TRBV7-2 and TRBJ2-2; 9 positions agree with TRBD1. The CDR3 contains 14 residues. V was clipped by 5 bases and J by 7 bases; unmatched bases: 5. Looked up from germline, CDR1 is SGHTA and CDR2 is FQGNSA. CDR3 sequence (DNA): TGTGCCAGCAGCCTAGGACAGGGGTACGGGGAGCTGTTTTTT. It is translated as CASSLGQGYGELFF.

This chain connects TRBV5-6 to TRBJ2-1; D unresolved. The CDR3 sequence is 13 residues long. Germline values: CDR1 SGHDT, CDR2 YYEEEE. Trimming shortened V by 2 bases and J by 9 bases, and 12 bases separated the two germline ends. The CDR3 DNA reads TGTGCCAGCAGCTTACCCGACCTTAGTGAGCAGTTCTTC. This translates into CASSLPDLSEQFF.

The rearrangement uses TRBV20-1 and TRBJ2-1; perhaps TRBD2 as D (5 bases). Per germline, CDR1 DFQATT and CDR2 SNEGSKA (reference sequence). This CDR3 spans 14 amino acids. Trimming took 5 bases from V and 2 from J, leaving 13 bases between them. DNA of the CDR3: TGCAGTGCTGAAGCGGAGTGGACCTACAATGAGCAGTTCTTC. Protein product: CSAEAEWTYNEQFF.

The chain has TRBV12-3 or TRBV12-4 and TRBJ1-2; no reliable D call. The CDR3 spans 13 residues. The germline V and J ends were trimmed by 6 bases and 0 bases, with 8 bases remaining between them. In nucleotides, the CDR3 is TGTGCCAGCAGCCCCCAGACTAACTATGGCTACACCTTC. As protein: CASSPQTNYGYTF.